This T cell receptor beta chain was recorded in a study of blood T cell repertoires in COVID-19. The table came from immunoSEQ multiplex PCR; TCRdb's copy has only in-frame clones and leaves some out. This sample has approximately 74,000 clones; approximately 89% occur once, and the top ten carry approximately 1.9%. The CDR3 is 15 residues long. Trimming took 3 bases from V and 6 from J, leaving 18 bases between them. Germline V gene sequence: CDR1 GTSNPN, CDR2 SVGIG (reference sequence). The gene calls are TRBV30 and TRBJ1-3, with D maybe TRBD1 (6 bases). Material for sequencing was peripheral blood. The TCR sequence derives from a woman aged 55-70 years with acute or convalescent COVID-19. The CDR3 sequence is CAWSAQGTYINTIYF. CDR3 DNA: TGTGCCTGGAGCGCTCAGGGGACGTACATAAACACCATATATTTT.